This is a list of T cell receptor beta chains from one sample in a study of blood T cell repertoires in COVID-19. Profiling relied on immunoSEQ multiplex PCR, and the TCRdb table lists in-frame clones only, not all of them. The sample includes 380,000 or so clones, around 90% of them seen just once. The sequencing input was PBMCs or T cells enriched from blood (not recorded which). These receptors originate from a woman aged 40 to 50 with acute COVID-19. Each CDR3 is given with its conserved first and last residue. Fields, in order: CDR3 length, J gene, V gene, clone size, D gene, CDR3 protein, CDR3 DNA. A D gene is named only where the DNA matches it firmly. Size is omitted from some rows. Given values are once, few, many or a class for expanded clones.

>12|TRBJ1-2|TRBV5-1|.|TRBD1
CASSGTGTGYTF
TGCGCCAGCAGCGGGACAGGTACCGGCTACACCTTC
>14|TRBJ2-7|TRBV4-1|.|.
CASSSGYSSYEQYF
TGCGCCAGCAGCTCAGGGTATAGTTCCTACGAGCAGTACTTC
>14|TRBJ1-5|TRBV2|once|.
CASSPGYSNQPQHF
TGTGCCAGCAGCCCAGGGTATAGCAATCAGCCCCAGCATTTT
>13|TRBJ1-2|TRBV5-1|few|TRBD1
CASSLGTGYGYTF
TGCGCCAGCAGCCTAGGGACAGGGTACGGCTACACCTTC
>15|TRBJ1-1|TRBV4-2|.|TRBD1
CASSQEERGQTEAFF
TGTGCCAGCAGCCAAGAGGAAAGGGGGCAAACTGAAGCTTTCTTT
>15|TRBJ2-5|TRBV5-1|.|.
CASSLAYVTGETQYF
TGCGCCAGCAGCTTGGCCTACGTGACTGGGGAGACCCAGTACTTC
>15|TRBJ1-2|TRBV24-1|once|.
CATSDPPGYHYGYTF
TGTGCCACCAGTGATCCCCCAGGGTATCACTATGGCTACACCTTC
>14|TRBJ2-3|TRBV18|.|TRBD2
CASSPSGGTDTQYF
TGTGCCAGCTCACCCAGCGGGGGCACAGATACGCAGTATTTT
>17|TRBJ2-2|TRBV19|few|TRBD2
CASSPPPSGGNTGELFF
TGTGCCAGTAGTCCCCCTCCTAGCGGGGGGAACACCGGGGAGCTGTTTTTT
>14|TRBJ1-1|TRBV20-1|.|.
CSASTGTMNTEAFF
TGCAGTGCTAGTACCGGGACAATGAACACTGAAGCTTTCTTT
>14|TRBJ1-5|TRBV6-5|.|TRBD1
CASTIRQGYQPQHF
TGTGCCAGCACAATTAGACAGGGATATCAGCCCCAGCATTTT
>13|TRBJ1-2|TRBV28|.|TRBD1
CASSGGNRGRYTF
TGTGCCAGCAGTGGGGGGAACAGGGGACGCTACACCTTC
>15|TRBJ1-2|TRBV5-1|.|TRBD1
CASSGDRAASYGYTF
TGCGCCAGCAGCGGTGACAGGGCCGCCTCCTATGGCTACACCTTC
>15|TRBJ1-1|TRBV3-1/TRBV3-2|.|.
CASSQEAGFDTEAFF
TGTGCCAGCAGCCAAGAAGCGGGGTTCGACACTGAAGCTTTCTTT
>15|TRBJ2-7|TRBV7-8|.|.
CASSLRLASTYEQYF
TGTGCCAGCAGCTTAAGGCTAGCTTCTACCTACGAGCAGTACTTC
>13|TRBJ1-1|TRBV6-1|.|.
CASSDRGPGEAFF
TGTGCCAGCAGTGACAGGGGTCCAGGGGAAGCTTTCTTT
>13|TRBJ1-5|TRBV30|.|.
CAWSVKGGQPQHF
TGTGCCTGGAGTGTGAAGGGAGGCCAGCCCCAGCATTTT